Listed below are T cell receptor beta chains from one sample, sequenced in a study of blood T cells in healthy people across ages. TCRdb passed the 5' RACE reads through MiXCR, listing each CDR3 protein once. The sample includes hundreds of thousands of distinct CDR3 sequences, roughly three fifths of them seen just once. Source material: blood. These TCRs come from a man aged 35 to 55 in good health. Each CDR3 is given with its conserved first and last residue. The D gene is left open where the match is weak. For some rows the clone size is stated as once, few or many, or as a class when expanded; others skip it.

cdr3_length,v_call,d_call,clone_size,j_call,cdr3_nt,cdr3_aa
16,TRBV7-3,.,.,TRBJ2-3,TGTGCCAGCAGCCCACGGCGGGTCGACAGCACAGATACGCAGTATTTT,CASSPRRVDSTDTQYF
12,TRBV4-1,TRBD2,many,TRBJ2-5,TGCGCCAGCAGCCAAGTTGCGGGGGAGCAGTACTTC,CASSQVAGEQYF
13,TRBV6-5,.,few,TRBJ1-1,TGTGCCAGCAGTTACTCGACGAACACTGAAGCTTTCTTT,CASSYSTNTEAFF
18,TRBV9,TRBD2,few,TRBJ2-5,TGTGCCAGCAGCGCTCGGACTAGCGGGAGACCTTGGCGAGAGACCCAGTACTTC,CASSARTSGRPWRETQYF
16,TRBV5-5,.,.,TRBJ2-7,TGTGCCAGCAGCTTTTTCATCTTCGCTAGGGGCGGCGAGCAGTACTTC,CASSFFIFARGGEQYF
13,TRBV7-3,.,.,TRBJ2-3,TGTGCCAGCAGCTCCCCTCCTTTTGATACGCAGTATTTT,CASSSPPFDTQYF
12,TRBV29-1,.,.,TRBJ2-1,TGCAGCGTTGTAGGCCTCCGAAATGAGCAGTTCTTC,CSVVGLRNEQFF
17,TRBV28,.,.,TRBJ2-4,TGTGCCAGCAGTTTATCGATTGGGGGCCGCTCCTACAATGAGCAGTACTTC,CASSLSIGGRSYNEQYF
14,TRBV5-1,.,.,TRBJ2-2,TGCGCCAGCAGCTTGGGGGAAACGAGAGGGGAGCTGTTTTTT,CASSLGETRGELFF
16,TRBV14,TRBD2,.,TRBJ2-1,TGTGCCAGCAGCCTCCTGGGACTAGCGGGAGAGAATGAGCAGTTCTTC,CASSLLGLAGENEQFF
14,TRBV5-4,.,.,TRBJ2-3,TGTGCCAGCAGCTCACTAGCACACCGTGATACGCAGTATTTT,CASSSLAHRDTQYF
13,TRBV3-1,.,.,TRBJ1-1,TGTGCCAGCAGCCAGAGGGGTTGGACTGAAGCTTTCTTT,CASSQRGWTEAFF
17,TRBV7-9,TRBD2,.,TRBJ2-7,TGTGCCAGCAGCCCCCGGACTAGCGGGAGTCTGGACTACGAGCAGTACTTC,CASSPRTSGSLDYEQYF
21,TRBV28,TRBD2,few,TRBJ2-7,TGTGCCAGCAGTTTAAAGGGAATGTGGCTAGCGGGAGTCCCGCGCTCCTACGAGCAGTACTTC,CASSLKGMWLAGVPRSYEQYF
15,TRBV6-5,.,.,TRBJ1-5,TGTGCCAGCAGCCGGGTATGGTCAGCTGGTCAGCCCCAGCATTTT,CASSRVWSAGQPQHF
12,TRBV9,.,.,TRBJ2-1,TGTGCCAGCAACCGGGGAGACAATGAGCAGTTCTTC,CASNRGDNEQFF
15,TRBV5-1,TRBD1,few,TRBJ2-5,TGCGCCAGCAGCCCCGGGGACAGATACCAAGAGACCCAGTACTTC,CASSPGDRYQETQYF
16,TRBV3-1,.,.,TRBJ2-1,TGTGCCAGAAGCCAGGGCGGGACGGCATCCTACAATGAGCAGTTCTTC,CARSQGGTASYNEQFF
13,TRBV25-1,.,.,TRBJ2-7,TGTGCCAGCAGTGAATATACGAGGTTGGAGCAGTACTTC,CASSEYTRLEQYF
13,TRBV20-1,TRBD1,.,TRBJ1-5,TGCAGTGTCCTGGGACAGGGGAATCAGCCCCAGCATTTT,CSVLGQGNQPQHF